This T cell receptor (beta chain) emerged from a study of identical twins listed by TCRdb under 2016. Regarding the research as a whole: The study deep-sequenced TCR alpha and beta repertoires from monozygotic twins, unrelated adults of various ages and cord blood to test whether fetal clonotypes persist. To rule out contamination, the twin experiments were replicated at different times with different library preparation protocols.

Overall results and qualifications from the work: The excess sharing between twins in beta out-of-frame sequences was weaker because fewer shared sequences reduced the signal-to-noise ratio. Compared with coincidental sharing between unrelated individuals, an excess of low generation-probability sequences was observed among out-of-frame TCR alpha sequences shared between twins. Because the same donors could not be followed over many years, the conclusions relied on cross-sectional statistical analysis. Out-of-frame TCR alpha sharing in monozygotic twins was systematically underestimated by recombination models, whereas sharing between unrelated individuals was in agreement with the recombination models. Fewer insertions were carried by abundant cord blood beta clonotypes; a weaker similar trend was observed in young adult naive repertoires, while no such trend was observed in memory repertoires. Invariant T cells such as MAIT and iNKT could partly confound zero-insertion analyses, though diverse VJ usage argued against this for most clonotypes.

In this sample, this clonotype turned up many times. The clone's antigen remains unknown. Per-nucleotide qualities are absent, and no much larger clonotype sits a single base away. Sequences SGDLS (CDR1) and YYNGEE (CDR2) are obtained from the germline V gene. There are 17 amino acids in the CDR3, from cysteine to phenylalanine inclusive. Of the read, only the CDR3 DNA is kept; its 51 bases are in frame from base 1. Trimming takes 0 bases off V and 5 bases off J; junction bases not matched to a gene: 9. Every donor was a healthy Caucasian. The twin cohort consisted of three pairs of female monozygotic twins, all aged about 18 to 29 years. Positive isolation kits from Invitrogen were used to isolate the CD4+ and CD8+ T cell populations. Library preparation used 5' RACE. Reads for this sample came from an Illumina HiSeq 2000. Template switching added a universal primer binding site, and the final cDNA carried a unique molecular identifier that allowed TCR cDNA molecules to be counted accurately. Specific primers in the conserved constant-segment region were used to synthesize first-strand cDNA for TCR alpha and beta chains. To control for contamination, every cDNA library was double barcoded, receiving both a SMART-Mk sample barcode and Illumina barcodes. Two successive PCR steps introduced TruSeq adapter sequences along with Illumina sample barcodes. The TCR alpha and beta cDNA libraries were sequenced on the Illumina HiSeq platform using custom primers. The published analysis was carried out like this. MiGEC was used to process raw reads and extract unique molecular identifiers, and MiXCR was used to find CDR3 positions. For each individual, recombination models were inferred using an EM algorithm with the repgenHMM and IGoR tools. Shared clonotypes were analyzed with the tcR package in R, and sharing was normalized by the product of cloneset sizes. To study raw recombination without the effects of thymic and clonal selection, out-of-frame nonproductive sequences were analyzed. In-frame beta chains were kept once TCRdb had trimmed the public reads at Q25 with fastp and called clones with MiXCR. When rows share a CDR3 protein, they turn into one entry using the most common DNA and genes. What appears here as the V and J calls and clone size reflects TCRdb's work, not the paper's. A total of 300,000 or so distinct CDR3 sequences appear in this sample, roughly 10% of them only once. Jointly, the top ten make up about 7.1% of the sample.

The same sample was also studied in work on yellow fever vaccine responses in identical twins. The other study reports the following: The authors reported that the T cell response to vaccination in identical twins appeared partly convergent and partly personalized. In identical twins, the study followed T cell clones that responded to the vaccine with precision.

Here the chain combines TRBV9 and TRBJ2-1; 9 central nucleotides agree with TRBD2. This TCR derives from a woman between 18 and 29 years old in good health. The sequencing sample was made of CD8+ T cells sorted from blood. The nucleotide sequence is given as TGTGCCAGCAGCGTAGTGAGCCGGCGGGGGGGCGACAATGAGCAGTTCTTC. This yields the protein CASSVVSRRGGDNEQFF.